The T cell receptor beta chain described here comes from a study of shared clonotypes between healthy human individuals. Only in-frame clones appear in the TCRdb table, and some are missing; sequencing was by immunoSEQ multiplex PCR. Here the sample spans 1 million to 1.2 million clones, about 80% being singletons. The V gene lost 0 bases and the J gene lost 5 bases, with 11 bases spanning the gap. CDR3 length: 14 residues. CDR1 is SGHRS, CDR2 YFSETQ, per germline. This clone showed up just a few times. This chain connects TRBV5-1 to TRBJ2-5, with D unclear. The sequence derives from a man younger than 35 in good health. Some clones in this sample may be carry-over from other donors' samples. Sequencing was done on a sample of memory CD4+ T cells from PBMCs. Subset of the sample: CD45RA-negative fraction. CDR3 in amino acids: CASSLEVGRETQYF. The DNA for the CDR3 is TGCGCCAGCAGCTTGGAAGTAGGTCGGGAGACCCAGTACTTC.